A selection of T cell receptor beta chains follows, all from one sample in a study of shared clonotypes between healthy human individuals. The protocol was immunoSEQ multiplex PCR, while the TCRdb copy is restricted to in-frame clones and leaves out a portion. There are some 1,900,000 clones in the sample; around 96% occur only once, and 1% to 1.5% lies in the top ten. The sequenced sample was naive CD8+ T cells sorted from blood. These receptors were obtained from a man aged 18 to 30 in good health. Each CDR3 is given with its conserved first and last residue. The order of the fields is V gene, J gene, clone size, D gene, CDR3 protein, CDR3 DNA. A D gene is named only where the DNA matches it firmly. Expanded clones are given a class, and other clones once, few, many or no size at all.

>TRBV30|TRBJ1-1|NA|NA
CAWSEGGNTEAFF
TGTGCCTGGAGCGAGGGGGGGAACACTGAAGCTTTCTTT
>TRBV6-1|TRBJ2-2|NA|NA
CASSPWSGETGELFF
TGTGCCAGCAGCCCTTGGTCAGGCGAAACCGGGGAGCTGTTTTTT
>TRBV9|TRBJ2-3|NA|NA
CASSVTSTDTQYF
TGTGCCAGCAGCGTTACTAGCACAGATACGCAGTATTTT
>TRBV5-6|TRBJ2-2|NA|TRBD1
CASSGGDREYAGELFF
TGTGCCAGCAGCGGTGGGGACAGGGAATACGCCGGGGAGCTGTTTTTT
>TRBV28|TRBJ2-6|NA|NA
CASSFRDVPSGANVLTF
TGTGCCAGCAGTTTTCGGGACGTCCCCTCTGGGGCCAACGTCCTGACTTTC
>TRBV7-9|TRBJ1-1|NA|TRBD1
CASSPGRGLNTEAFF
TGTGCCAGCAGCCCCGGTAGGGGGCTGAACACTGAAGCTTTCTTT
>TRBV4-1|TRBJ2-7|NA|NA
CASSQRDSYEQYF
TGCGCCAGCAGCCAAAGGGATAGTTACGAGCAGTACTTC
>TRBV7-6|TRBJ2-7|NA|NA
CASSFGTAIAYEQYF
TGTGCCAGCAGCTTCGGGACGGCGATCGCCTACGAGCAGTACTTC
>TRBV4-1|TRBJ2-5|NA|NA
CASSTLPGPRTQYF
TGCGCCAGCAGCACGCTCCCGGGACCCCGGACCCAGTACTTC
>TRBV6-6|TRBJ1-1|NA|NA
CASSPSTGNTEAFF
TGTGCCAGCAGTCCCTCGACAGGGAACACTGAAGCTTTCTTT
>TRBV28|TRBJ1-2|NA|NA
CASSFRRLPHYGYTF
TGTGCCAGCAGTTTTCGACGCCTGCCACACTATGGCTACACCTTC
>TRBV15|TRBJ2-5|NA|NA
CATSREMVETQYF
TGTGCCACCAGCAGAGAAATGGTGGAGACCCAGTACTTC
>TRBV27|TRBJ2-2|NA|NA
CASGAGLSGELFF
TGTGCCAGCGGGGCGGGTTTGTCCGGGGAGCTGTTTTTT
>TRBV28|TRBJ1-3|NA|TRBD1
CASSLEQGAGNTIYF
TGTGCCAGCAGTTTGGAACAGGGGGCTGGAAACACCATATATTTT
>TRBV28|TRBJ1-4|NA|NA
CASSFVEKLFF
TGTGCCAGCAGTTTTGTTGAAAAACTGTTTTTT
>TRBV25-1|TRBJ2-3|NA|NA
CASSPGILADTQYF
TGTGCCAGCAGTCCGGGTATTTTAGCAGATACGCAGTATTTT
>TRBV29-1|TRBJ2-3|NA|NA
CSVQETDTQYF
TGCAGCGTGCAAGAAACTGATACGCAGTATTTT
>TRBV19|TRBJ1-6|few|NA
CASSMWTADNSPLHF
TGTGCCAGTAGTATGTGGACAGCTGATAATTCACCCCTCCACTTT
>TRBV15|TRBJ2-5|once|NA
CATSRVRAQETQYF
TGTGCCACCAGCAGAGTGCGGGCGCAAGAGACCCAGTACTTC
>TRBV2|TRBJ2-5|NA|TRBD1
CASSERRWDRVSWTQYF
TGTGCCAGCAGTGAAAGGCGATGGGACAGGGTCTCCTGGACCCAGTACTTC
>TRBV27|TRBJ1-5|NA|TRBD1
CASSPLDRADQPQHF
TGTGCCAGCAGCCCTCTCGACAGGGCCGATCAGCCCCAGCATTTT
>TRBV4-1|TRBJ2-7|NA|TRBD2
CASSQVSSGGSLEQYF
TGCGCCAGCAGCCAAGTATCTAGCGGGGGGTCCCTGGAGCAGTACTTC
>TRBV7-6|TRBJ2-5|NA|TRBD1
CASGDRAARETQYF
TGTGCCAGCGGAGACAGGGCCGCCCGGGAGACCCAGTACTTC
>TRBV11-2|TRBJ2-1|NA|NA
CASSGPKSSYNEQFF
TGTGCCAGCTCGGGGCCCAAGAGCTCCTACAATGAGCAGTTCTTC
>TRBV27|TRBJ2-7|NA|NA
CASSLLGIGYEQYF
TGTGCCAGCAGTTTATTAGGGATCGGCTACGAGCAGTACTTC